The source of this T cell receptor beta chain is a study of blood T cell repertoires in COVID-19. In the original analysis: Scientists estimated how many nucleated cells there were by amplifying reference gene primers. Sequenced by immunoSEQ multiplex PCR; TCRdb stores in-frame clones only, minus some. The DNA gave D and trimming, while V, J and clone size come from that table. The sample consists of more than 250,000 clones, around 86% of them appearing once. The V end lost 4 bases, the J end lost 3 bases, and 23 bases lay between the germline ends. CDR1 and CDR2 from the germline V gene are SGHRS and YFSETQ. The CDR3 runs 18 residues. This clone was counted a single time.

The clonotype was recovered from a man aged 45-60 years with active or convalescent COVID-19. The chain uses TRBV5-1 and TRBJ1-3, with D possibly matching TRBD1 (6 bases). The sample consisted of peripheral blood. CDR3 coding DNA: TGCGCCAGCAGCCTCGGGACACATTCCTACCCCGGTGGAAACACCATATATTTT. This translates into CASSLGTHSYPGGNTIYF.